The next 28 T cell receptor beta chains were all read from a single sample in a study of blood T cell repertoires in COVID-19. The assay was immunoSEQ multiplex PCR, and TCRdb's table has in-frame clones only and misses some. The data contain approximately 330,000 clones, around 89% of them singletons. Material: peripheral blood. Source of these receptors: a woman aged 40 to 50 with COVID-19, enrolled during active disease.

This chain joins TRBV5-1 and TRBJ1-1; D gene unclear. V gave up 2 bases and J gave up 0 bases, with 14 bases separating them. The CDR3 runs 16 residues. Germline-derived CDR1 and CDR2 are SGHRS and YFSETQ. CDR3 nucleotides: TGCGCCAGCAGCTTTGGCCCCCGCACCTTGAACACTGAAGCTTTCTTT. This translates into CASSFGPRTLNTEAFF. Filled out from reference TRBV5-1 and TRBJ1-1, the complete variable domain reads KAGVTQTPRYLIKTRGQQVTLSCSPISGHRSVSWYQQTPGQGLQFLFEYFSETQRNKGNFPGRFSGRQFSNSRSEMNVSTLELGDSALYLCASSFGPRTLNTEAFFGQGTRLTVV.

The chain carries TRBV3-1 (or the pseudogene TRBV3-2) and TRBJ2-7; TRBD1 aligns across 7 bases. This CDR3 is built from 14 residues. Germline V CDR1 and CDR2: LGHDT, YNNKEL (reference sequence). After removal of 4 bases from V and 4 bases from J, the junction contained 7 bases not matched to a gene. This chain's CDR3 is CASSLWDSLYEQYF. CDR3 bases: TGTGCCAGCAGCCTATGGGACAGTCTTTACGAGCAGTACTTC.

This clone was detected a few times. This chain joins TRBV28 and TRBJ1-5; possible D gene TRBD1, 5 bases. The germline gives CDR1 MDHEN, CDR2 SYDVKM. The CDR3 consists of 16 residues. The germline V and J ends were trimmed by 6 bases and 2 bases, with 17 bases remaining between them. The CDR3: CASRIGPIRGNQPQHF. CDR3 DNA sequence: TGTGCCAGCAGAATAGGTCCAATCAGGGGCAATCAGCCCCAGCATTTT.

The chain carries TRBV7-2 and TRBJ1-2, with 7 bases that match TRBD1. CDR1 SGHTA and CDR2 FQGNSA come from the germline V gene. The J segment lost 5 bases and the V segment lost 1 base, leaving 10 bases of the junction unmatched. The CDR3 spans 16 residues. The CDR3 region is CASSLDPGTAAYGYTF. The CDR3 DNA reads TGTGCCAGCAGCTTAGATCCTGGGACAGCCGCTTATGGCTACACCTTC. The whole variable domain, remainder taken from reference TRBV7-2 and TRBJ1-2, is GAGVSQSPSNKVTEKGKDVELRCDPISGHTALYWYRQSLGQGLEFLIYFQGNSAPDKSGLPSDRFSAERTGGSVSTLTIQRTQQEDSAVYLCASSLDPGTAAYGYTFGSGTRLTVV.

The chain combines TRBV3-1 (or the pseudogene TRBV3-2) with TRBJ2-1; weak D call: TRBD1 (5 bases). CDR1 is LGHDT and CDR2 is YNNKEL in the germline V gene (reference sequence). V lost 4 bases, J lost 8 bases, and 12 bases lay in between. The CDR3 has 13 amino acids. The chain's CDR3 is CASSRVQGDEQFF. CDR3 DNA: TGTGCCAGCAGCCGAGTTCAGGGTGATGAGCAGTTCTTC.

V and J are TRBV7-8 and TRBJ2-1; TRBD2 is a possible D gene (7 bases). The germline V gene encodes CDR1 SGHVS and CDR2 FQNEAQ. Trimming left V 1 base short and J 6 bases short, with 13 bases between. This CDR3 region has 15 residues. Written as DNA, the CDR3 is TGTGCCAGCAGCTTAGATTGGGGGGGCGGCAATGAGCAGTTCTTC. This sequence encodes CASSLDWGGGNEQFF.

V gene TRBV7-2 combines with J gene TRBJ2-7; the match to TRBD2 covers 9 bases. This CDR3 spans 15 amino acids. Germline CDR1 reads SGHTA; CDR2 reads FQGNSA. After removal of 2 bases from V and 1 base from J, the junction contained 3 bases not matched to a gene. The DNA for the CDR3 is TGTGCCAGCAGCTTACTAGCGGGAAAATCCTACGAGCAGTACTTC. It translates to CASSLLAGKSYEQYF. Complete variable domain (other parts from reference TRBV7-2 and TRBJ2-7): GAGVSQSPSNKVTEKGKDVELRCDPISGHTALYWYRQSLGQGLEFLIYFQGNSAPDKSGLPSDRFSAERTGGSVSTLTIQRTQQEDSAVYLCASSLLAGKSYEQYFGPGTRLTVT.

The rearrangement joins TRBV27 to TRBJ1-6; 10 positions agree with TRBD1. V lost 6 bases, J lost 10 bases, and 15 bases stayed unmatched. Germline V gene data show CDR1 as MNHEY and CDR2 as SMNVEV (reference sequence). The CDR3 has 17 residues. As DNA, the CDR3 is TGTGCCAGCAGATCGACAGGGGGCGAATCTGGCTGGTCACCCCTCCACTTT. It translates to CASRSTGGESGWSPLHF.

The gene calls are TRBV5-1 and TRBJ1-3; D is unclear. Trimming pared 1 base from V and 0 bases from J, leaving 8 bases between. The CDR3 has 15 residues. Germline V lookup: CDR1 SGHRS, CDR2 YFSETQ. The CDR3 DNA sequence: TGCGCCAGCAGCTTGATCGGTGACTCTGGAAACACCATATATTTT. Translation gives CASSLIGDSGNTIYF.

The CDR3 sequence is CASSESAVTEAFF. Here the CDR3 DNA reads TGTGCCAGCAGTGAATCGGCGGTGACTGAAGCTTTCTTT. The rearrangement uses TRBV25-1 and TRBJ1-1, with D unresolved. The CDR3 length is 13 residues. Germline CDR1 MGHDK, CDR2 SYGVNS. V lost 1 base and J 5 bases, leaving 8 bases between the germline ends.

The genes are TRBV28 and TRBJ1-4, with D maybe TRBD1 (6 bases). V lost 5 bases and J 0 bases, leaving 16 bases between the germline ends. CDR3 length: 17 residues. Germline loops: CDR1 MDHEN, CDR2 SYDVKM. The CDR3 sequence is CASSRMGAAATNEKLFF. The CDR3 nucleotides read TGTGCCAGCAGTCGGATGGGGGCCGCGGCAACTAATGAAAAACTGTTTTTT.

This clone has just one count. The CDR3 DNA is TGTGCCATCCGCGGAGGGGAGGACGAGCAGTACTTC. Its protein product is CAIRGGEDEQYF. The chain combines TRBV10-3 with TRBJ2-7, with D perhaps TRBD2 (6 bases). The CDR3 is 12 amino acids. V was cut by 8 bases and J by 5 bases, with 13 bases left in between. Germline V gives CDR1 ENHRY, CDR2 SYGVKD.

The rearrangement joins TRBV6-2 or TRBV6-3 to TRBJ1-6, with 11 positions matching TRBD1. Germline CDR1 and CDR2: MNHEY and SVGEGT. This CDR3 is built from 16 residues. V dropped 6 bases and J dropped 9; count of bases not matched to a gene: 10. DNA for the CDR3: TGTGCCAGCAGCCTAAGTATGGGACAGGGGGTTTCACCCCTCCACTTT. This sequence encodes CASSLSMGQGVSPLHF.

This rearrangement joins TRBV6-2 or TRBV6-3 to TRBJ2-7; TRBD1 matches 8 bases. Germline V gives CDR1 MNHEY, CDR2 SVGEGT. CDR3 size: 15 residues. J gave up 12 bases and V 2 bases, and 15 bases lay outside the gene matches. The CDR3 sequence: CASSYHEQGDVSRYF. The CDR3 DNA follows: TGTGCCAGCAGTTACCACGAACAGGGGGATGTTAGTCGGTACTTC.

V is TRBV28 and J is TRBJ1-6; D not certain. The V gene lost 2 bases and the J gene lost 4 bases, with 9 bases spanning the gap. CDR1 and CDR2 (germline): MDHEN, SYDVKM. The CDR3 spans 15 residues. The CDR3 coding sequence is TGTGCCAGCAGTTTAAACCCGGGGTATAATTCACCCCTCCACTTT. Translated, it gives CASSLNPGYNSPLHF.

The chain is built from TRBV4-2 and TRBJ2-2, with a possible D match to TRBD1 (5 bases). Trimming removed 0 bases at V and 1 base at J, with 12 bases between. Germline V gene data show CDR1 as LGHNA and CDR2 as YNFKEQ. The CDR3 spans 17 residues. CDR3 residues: CASSQEGAILNTGELFF. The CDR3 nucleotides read TGTGCCAGCAGCCAAGAAGGGGCAATCTTGAACACCGGGGAGCTGTTTTTT.

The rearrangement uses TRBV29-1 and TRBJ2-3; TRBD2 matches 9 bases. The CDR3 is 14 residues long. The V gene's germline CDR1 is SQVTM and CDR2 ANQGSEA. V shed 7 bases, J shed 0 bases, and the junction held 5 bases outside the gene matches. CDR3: CSDLSGGSTDTQYF. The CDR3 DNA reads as TGCAGCGACCTTAGCGGGGGTAGCACAGATACGCAGTATTTT.

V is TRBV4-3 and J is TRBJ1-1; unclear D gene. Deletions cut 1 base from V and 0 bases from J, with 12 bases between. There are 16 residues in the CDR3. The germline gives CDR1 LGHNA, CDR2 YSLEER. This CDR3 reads CASSQAAEGLNTEAFF. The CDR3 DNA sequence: TGCGCCAGCAGCCAAGCCGCTGAGGGCTTGAACACTGAAGCTTTCTTT.

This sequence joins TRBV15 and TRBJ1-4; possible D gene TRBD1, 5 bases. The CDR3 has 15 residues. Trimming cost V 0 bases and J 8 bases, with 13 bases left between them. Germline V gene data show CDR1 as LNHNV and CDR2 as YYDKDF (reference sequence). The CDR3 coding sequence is TGTGCCACCAGCAGAGATGGGACGGGGGTGGAAAAACTGTTTTTT. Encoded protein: CATSRDGTGVEKLFF.

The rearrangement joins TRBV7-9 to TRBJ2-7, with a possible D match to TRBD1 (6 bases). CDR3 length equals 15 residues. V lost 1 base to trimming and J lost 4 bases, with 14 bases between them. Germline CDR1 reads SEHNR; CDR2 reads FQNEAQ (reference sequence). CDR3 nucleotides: TGTGCCAGCAGCTTAGAGGCAGGGGTGGTTTACGAGCAGTACTTC. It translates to CASSLEAGVVYEQYF.

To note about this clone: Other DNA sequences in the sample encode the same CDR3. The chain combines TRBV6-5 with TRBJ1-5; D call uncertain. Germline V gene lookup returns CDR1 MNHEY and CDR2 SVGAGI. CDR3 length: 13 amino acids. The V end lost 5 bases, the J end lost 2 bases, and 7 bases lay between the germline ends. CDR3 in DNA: TGTGCCAGCAGTCGTCAGGGCAATCAGCCCCAGCATTTT. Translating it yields CASSRQGNQPQHF.

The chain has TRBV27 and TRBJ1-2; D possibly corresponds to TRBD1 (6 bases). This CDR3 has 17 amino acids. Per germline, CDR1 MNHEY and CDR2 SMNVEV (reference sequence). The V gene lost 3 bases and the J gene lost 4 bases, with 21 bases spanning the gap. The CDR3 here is CASSFHPGGGEGYGYTF. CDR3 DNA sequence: TGTGCCAGCAGTTTCCACCCTGGGGGGGGCGAGGGCTATGGCTACACCTTC.

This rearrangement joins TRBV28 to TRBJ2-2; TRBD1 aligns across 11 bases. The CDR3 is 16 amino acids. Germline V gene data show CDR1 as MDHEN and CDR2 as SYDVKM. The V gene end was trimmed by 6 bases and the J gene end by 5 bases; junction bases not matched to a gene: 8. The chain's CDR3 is CASRTRGQGETGELFF. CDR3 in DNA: TGTGCCAGCAGAACCAGGGGACAGGGGGAAACCGGGGAGCTGTTTTTT.

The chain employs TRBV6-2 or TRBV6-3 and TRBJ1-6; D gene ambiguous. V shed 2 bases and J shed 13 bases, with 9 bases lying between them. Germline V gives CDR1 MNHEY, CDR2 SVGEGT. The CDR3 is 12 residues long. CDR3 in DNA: TGTGCCAGCAGTTACGATCGCAGGCCCCTCCACTTT. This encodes CASSYDRRPLHF.

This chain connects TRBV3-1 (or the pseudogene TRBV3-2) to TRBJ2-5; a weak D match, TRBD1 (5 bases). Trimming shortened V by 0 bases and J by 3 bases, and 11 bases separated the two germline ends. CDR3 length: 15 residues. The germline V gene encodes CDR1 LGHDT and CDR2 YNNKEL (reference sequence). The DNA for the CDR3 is TGTGCCAGCAGCCAAGAGGGGCAGTGGAAAGAGACCCAGTACTTC. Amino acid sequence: CASSQEGQWKETQYF.

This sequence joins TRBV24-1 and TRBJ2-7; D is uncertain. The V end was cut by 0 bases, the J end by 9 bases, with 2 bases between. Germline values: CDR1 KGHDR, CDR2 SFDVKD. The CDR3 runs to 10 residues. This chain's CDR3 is CATSDLRQYF. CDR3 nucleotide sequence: TGTGCCACCAGTGATTTGCGGCAGTACTTC.

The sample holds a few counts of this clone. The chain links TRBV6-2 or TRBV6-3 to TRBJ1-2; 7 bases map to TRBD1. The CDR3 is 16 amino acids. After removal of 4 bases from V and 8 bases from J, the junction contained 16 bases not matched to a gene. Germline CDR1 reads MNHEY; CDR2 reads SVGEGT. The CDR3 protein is CASSFRDSSRLTGYTF. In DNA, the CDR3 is TGTGCCAGCAGTTTCCGGGACAGCTCGAGGTTGACAGGCTACACCTTC.

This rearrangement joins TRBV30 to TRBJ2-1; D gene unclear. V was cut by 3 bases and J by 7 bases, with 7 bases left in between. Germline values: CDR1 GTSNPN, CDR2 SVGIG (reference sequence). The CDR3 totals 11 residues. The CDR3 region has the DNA TGTGCCTGGAGCCAGCGAAATGAGCAGTTCTTC. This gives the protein CAWSQRNEQFF.